The clone carrying this TCR beta chain was seen ten or more times. Its target is not known. Those patients with uncontrolled infection, other autoimmune disease, pregnancy or lactation were excluded. A roughly 9.3 ml volume of fresh peripheral blood provided the PBMCs. This sample was included in a study of T cells in Graves' hyperthyroidism and ophthalmopathy. What was amplified from RNA transcripts were TCR beta CDR3 regions. Carried out on the TCR CDR3, a first-round RT-PCR used the HTBI primer set. One entry per CDR3 protein results from TCRdb running MiXCR on the multiplex PCR reads. Here the sample spans a few hundred thousand distinct CDR3 sequences, 12% to 15% being singletons. The CDR3 extends over 18 amino acids. Germline CDR1 and CDR2: SGHRS and YFSETQ. V was cut by 4 bases and J by 4 bases, with 23 bases left in between. Overall study findings and caveats: Ophthalmopathy and stable hyperthyroidism were told apart by a 13 V-J model.

The sequencing input was blood. V and J are TRBV5-1 and TRBJ1-4; no firm D call. This receptor was identified in a woman aged 18-29 years with Graves' hyperthyroidism. CDR3 residues: CASSKDRSRAGDNEKLFF. DNA of the CDR3: TGCGCCAGCAGCAAGGATCGTAGTCGGGCAGGTGATAATGAAAAACTGTTTTTT. Using reference TRBV5-1 and TRBJ1-4 for the parts outside the CDR3, the full variable domain is KAGVTQTPRYLIKTRGQQVTLSCSPISGHRSVSWYQQTPGQGLQFLFEYFSETQRNKGNFPGRFSGRQFSNSRSEMNVSTLELGDSALYLCASSKDRSRAGDNEKLFFGSGTQLSVL.